These 27 T cell receptor beta chains share one sample of origin, sequenced in a study of shared clonotypes between healthy human individuals. The table came from immunoSEQ multiplex PCR; TCRdb's copy has only in-frame clones and leaves some out. The sample carries about 530,000 clones, roughly 79% recorded once. The source material was PBMCs. These receptors originate from a woman aged 40 to 50 in good health. Some clones in this sample may be carry-over from other donors' samples.

The chain carries TRBV6-5 and TRBJ2-1, with TRBD1 identical over 9 bases. Trimming took 4 bases from V and 6 from J; bases not matched to a gene: 10. Germline CDR1 is MNHEY and CDR2 is SVGAGI. The CDR3 covers 16 residues. The CDR3 reads CASSSRDRVAGNEQFF. In nucleotides, the CDR3 is TGTGCCAGCAGTTCCCGGGACAGGGTAGCAGGCAATGAGCAGTTCTTC.

The DNA for the CDR3 is TGCAGCGCCAACCCCAGGCGGGAGACCCAGTACTTC. Its translation: CSANPRRETQYF. The chain combines TRBV29-1 with TRBJ2-5; D gene uncertain. V was trimmed by 7 bases and J by 5 bases, leaving 14 bases between them. The CDR3 has 12 residues. Germline loops: CDR1 SQVTM, CDR2 ANQGSEA.

The genes are TRBV7-6 and TRBJ2-2, with 8 bases lining up with TRBD2. The CDR3 extends over 16 amino acids. CDR1 SGHVS and CDR2 FNYEAQ come from the germline V gene. V was clipped by 7 bases and J by 5 bases; unmatched bases: 12. The CDR3 spells CASTPRRGARTGELFF. DNA for the CDR3: TGTGCCAGCACTCCAAGGCGGGGGGCTCGTACCGGGGAGCTGTTTTTT.

This clone was detected only once. The V and J genes are TRBV7-8 and TRBJ2-2; 7 bases line up with TRBD1. V dropped 6 bases and J dropped 4; count of bases not matched to a gene: 8. The CDR3 consists of 15 residues. Germline CDR1 reads SGHVS; CDR2 reads FQNEAQ. This CDR3 reads CASSSRGGPTGELFF. As DNA, the CDR3 is TGTGCCAGCAGTTCCCGAGGGGGCCCCACCGGGGAGCTGTTTTTT.

The chain employs TRBV4-3 and TRBJ1-2; tentatively, D is TRBD1 (5 bases). This CDR3 is 16 amino acids long. CDR1 and CDR2 from the germline V gene are LGHNA and YSLEER. V lost 0 bases, J lost 5 bases, and 16 bases lay in between. The CDR3 coding sequence is TGCGCCAGCAGCCAAGAGGTGACAGCCGGGGGGTATGGCTACACCTTC. It translates to CASSQEVTAGGYGYTF.

This rearrangement joins TRBV27 to TRBJ1-2, with no clear D. Trimming removed 4 bases from V and 7 bases from J, with 10 bases in between. CDR1 and CDR2 from the germline V gene are MNHEY and SMNVEV (reference sequence). The CDR3 contains 12 residues. CDR3 region: CASSSQKTGYTF. The CDR3 DNA reads as TGTGCCAGCAGTTCCCAGAAAACTGGCTACACCTTC.

The CDR3 bases are TGTGCCAGCCACGACAGGCGATTGAACACTGAAGCTTTCTTT. Its translation is CASHDRRLNTEAFF. The chain is built from TRBV5-5 and TRBJ1-1; D is possibly TRBD1 (6 bases). This CDR3 is 14 amino acids long. The V end was cut by 7 bases, the J end by 0 bases, with 13 bases between. Per germline, CDR1 SGHKS and CDR2 YYEKEE (reference sequence).

The rearrangement uses TRBV4-1 and TRBJ2-1; TRBD2 aligns across 8 bases. The CDR3 consists of 15 residues. The junction had 3 bases not matched to a gene; V was cut back by 5 bases and J by 0 bases. Per germline, CDR1 MGHRA and CDR2 YSYEKL. The CDR3 bases are TGCGCCAGCAGCACCAGCGGGAGCTCCTACAATGAGCAGTTCTTC. Translated, it gives CASSTSGSSYNEQFF.

V is TRBV6-6 and J is TRBJ1-5, with a possible D match to TRBD1 (6 bases). Germline CDR1 MNHNY, CDR2 SVGAGI (reference sequence). Trimming cost V 6 bases and J 7 bases, with 10 bases left between them. The CDR3 is 12 residues long. In DNA form, the CDR3 reads TGTGCCAGCAGCACAGGGAACCAGCCCCAGCATTTT. As protein: CASSTGNQPQHF.

V gene TRBV27 combines with J gene TRBJ2-6; 7 bases line up with TRBD1. V dropped 8 bases and J dropped 0; count of bases not matched to a gene: 7. The CDR3 has 16 residues. Germline-derived CDR1 and CDR2 are MNHEY and SMNVEV (reference sequence). CDR3 in DNA: TGTGCCAGCGGCAGACAGGGTCGCTCTGGGGCCAACGTCCTGACTTTC. Its protein product is CASGRQGRSGANVLTF.

The CDR3 is CASSGTGARFEQYF. The CDR3 bases are TGTGCCAGCAGCGGGACAGGGGCGCGGTTCGAGCAGTACTTC. The gene calls are TRBV2 and TRBJ2-7, with 10 bases aligning to TRBD1. The CDR3 is 14 residues long. From germline, CDR1 is SNHLY and CDR2 FYNNEI. Trimming at V came to 6 bases and at J to 6 bases, leaving 8 bases not matched to a gene.

The DNA of the CDR3 is TGTGCCAGCAGCTTAGTCACGGGACTAGAACCCTACGAGCAGTACTTC. Protein sequence: CASSLVTGLEPYEQYF. V usage is TRBV7-9 and J usage is TRBJ2-7; TRBD2 agrees at 8 bases. Germline V gene sequence: CDR1 SEHNR, CDR2 FQNEAQ (reference sequence). V lost 1 base, J lost 2 bases, and 7 bases stayed unmatched. The CDR3 extends over 16 amino acids.

The CDR3 reads CASSGQETQYF. The CDR3 DNA sequence: TGTGCCAGCAGTGGCCAAGAGACCCAGTACTTC. V gene TRBV25-1 combines with J gene TRBJ2-5; D remains unclear. V shed 4 bases and J shed 1 base, with 1 base lying between them. The CDR3 is 11 residues long. Germline V gene data show CDR1 as MGHDK and CDR2 as SYGVNS.

The rearrangement joins TRBV7-3 to TRBJ2-2; 12 bases agree with TRBD2. With 4 bases clipped from V and 2 bases from J, the junction kept 5 bases outside the gene matches. Germline values: CDR1 SGHTA, CDR2 FQGTGA. The CDR3 sequence is 17 residues long. The CDR3 region is CASSSSGLAGNTGELFF. As DNA, the CDR3 is TGTGCCAGCAGCTCCTCTGGACTAGCGGGAAACACCGGGGAGCTGTTTTTT. The full variable domain, its missing parts supplied by reference TRBV7-3 and TRBJ2-2, is GAGVSQTPSNKVTEKGKYVELRCDPISGHTALYWYRQSLGQGPEFLIYFQGTGAADDSGLPNDRFFAVRPEGSVSTLKIQRTERGDSAVYLCASSSSGLAGNTGELFFGEGSRLTVL.

The chain uses TRBV7-9 and TRBJ1-2, with D possibly being TRBD1 (5 bases). This CDR3 spans 16 amino acids. V dropped 0 bases and J dropped 2 bases, with 13 bases sitting between them. Looked up from germline, CDR1 is SEHNR and CDR2 is FQNEAQ (reference sequence). The CDR3 nucleotides read TGTGCCAGCAGCTTAGCATCGAGGAGGGACAACTATGGCTACACCTTC. Its translation is CASSLASRRDNYGYTF.

This chain joins TRBV11-2 and TRBJ1-5; D might be TRBD1 (6 bases). This CDR3 spans 12 amino acids. Germline lookup yields CDR1 SGHAT and CDR2 FQNNGV. The V end lost 5 bases, the J end lost 6 bases, and 8 bases lay between the germline ends. The CDR3 region is CASSRGGQPQHF. CDR3 nucleotide sequence: TGTGCCAGCAGCAGGGGGGGTCAGCCCCAGCATTTT.

The chain combines TRBV6-5 with TRBJ1-3, with D unclear. Trimming left V 6 bases short and J 0 bases short, with 12 bases between. Germline lookup yields CDR1 MNHEY and CDR2 SVGAGI. The CDR3 has 15 residues. The CDR3 bases are TGTGCCAGCAGGGAATATAGCCGCTCTGGAAACACCATATATTTT. Its protein is CASREYSRSGNTIYF.

The chain couples TRBV4-1 to TRBJ1-4; a possible D gene is TRBD1 (6 bases). V gave up 1 base and J gave up 6 bases, with 15 bases separating them. Germline CDR1 reads MGHRA; CDR2 reads YSYEKL. This CDR3 is 16 amino acids long. The CDR3 sequence: CASSQVPGGNYEKLFF. CDR3 in DNA: TGCGCCAGCAGCCAAGTACCGGGGGGCAATTATGAAAAACTGTTTTTT.

This clone was found once. This rearrangement joins TRBV5-1 to TRBJ2-1, with no clear D. Per the germline V gene, CDR1 is SGHRS and CDR2 is YFSETQ. V was pared by 2 bases and J by 2 bases, with 5 bases between. CDR3 length: 13 amino acids. The CDR3 DNA follows: TGCGCCAGCAGCTTCGACCCCTACAATGAGCAGTTCTTC. The encoded protein is CASSFDPYNEQFF.

The rearrangement links TRBV11-2 to TRBJ2-3; D is undetermined. The CDR3 loop spans 11 amino acids. Germline V gene sequence: CDR1 SGHAT, CDR2 FQNNGV. The ends were cut back, 1 base at V and 11 bases at J, with 7 bases in the middle. The CDR3 DNA reads TGTGCCAGCAGCTTAGGGGTTTGGCAGTATTTT. Encoded protein: CASSLGVWQYF.

The table lists this clone with a few counts. This chain joins TRBV5-1 and TRBJ2-2, with D perhaps TRBD1 (6 bases). The CDR3 extends over 13 amino acids. Germline lookup yields CDR1 SGHRS and CDR2 YFSETQ. With 5 bases removed from V and 7 bases from J, the gap between germline ends came to 12 bases. The DNA of the CDR3 is TGCGCCAGCAGATTACAGGGCGTCGGGGAGCTGTTTTTT. It specifies CASRLQGVGELFF.

The chain couples TRBV5-1 to TRBJ2-5, with 8 nucleotides matching TRBD1. The J segment lost 1 base and the V segment lost 0 bases, leaving 5 bases of the junction unmatched. The CDR3 spans 16 residues. Per germline, CDR1 SGHRS and CDR2 YFSETQ. DNA for the CDR3: TGCGCCAGCAGCTTGGCTCCCGGGACAGGCCAAGAGACCCAGTACTTC. It yields the protein CASSLAPGTGQETQYF.

The chain employs TRBV7-9 and TRBJ1-6, with D maybe TRBD1 (5 bases). Trimming shortened V by 5 bases and J by 7 bases, and 9 bases separated the two germline ends. The CDR3 covers 13 residues. Germline assignment: CDR1 SEHNR and CDR2 FQNEAQ (reference sequence). As DNA, the CDR3 is TGTGCCAGCAGCAGGGACCTAAATTCACCCCTCCACTTT. Translating gives CASSRDLNSPLHF. The entire variable domain, with the rest obtained from reference TRBV7-9 and TRBJ1-6, is as follows: DTGVSQNPRHKITKRGQNVTFRCDPISEHNRLYWYRQTLGQGPEFLTYFQNEAQLEKSRLLSDRFSAERPKGSFSTLEIQRTEQGDSAMYLCASSRDLNSPLHFGNGTRLTVT.

The rearrangement uses TRBV6-5 and TRBJ1-4, with D uncertain. The germline gives CDR1 MNHEY, CDR2 SVGAGI. V was trimmed by 6 bases and J by 2 bases, leaving 10 bases between them. The CDR3 length is 14 residues. The CDR3 spells CASSITGTNEKLFF. CDR3 DNA: TGTGCCAGCAGCATAACCGGGACTAATGAAAAACTGTTTTTT.

This clone was seen many times. V usage is TRBV14 and J usage is TRBJ1-1, with a weak D call TRBD1 (5 bases). CDR1 SGHDN and CDR2 FVKESK come from the germline V gene. Trimming left V 4 bases short and J 2 bases short, with 17 bases between. CDR3 length equals 16 residues. This CDR3 reads CASSPLGGAVNTEAFF. In DNA, the CDR3 is TGTGCCAGCAGCCCCCTAGGAGGGGCGGTTAACACTGAAGCTTTCTTT. Supplemented by reference TRBV14 and TRBJ1-1, the full variable domain reads EAGVTQFPSHSVIEKGQTVTLRCDPISGHDNLYWYRRVMGKEIKFLLHFVKESKQDESGMPNNRFLAERTGGTYSTLKVQPAELEDSGVYFCASSPLGGAVNTEAFFGQGTRLTVV.

The J gene is TRBJ2-3, the V gene TRBV4-1; D gene unclear. The CDR3 totals 14 residues. In germline, CDR1 is MGHRA, CDR2 YSYEKL. V lost 1 base to trimming and J lost 5 bases, with 10 bases between them. The CDR3 reads CASSQGALRDTQYF. The CDR3 DNA sequence: TGCGCCAGCAGCCAAGGTGCCCTTAGAGATACGCAGTATTTT.

V and J are TRBV5-6 and TRBJ2-1, with 9 nucleotides matching TRBD2. This CDR3 is 17 amino acids long. The trim removed 2 bases at V and 7 bases at J, leaving 13 bases unmatched. In germline, CDR1 is SGHDT, CDR2 YYEEEE. Here the CDR3 DNA reads TGTGCCAGCAGCTTCTTCTCCGGGACTAGCAAAGTGAATGAGCAGTTCTTC. It specifies CASSFFSGTSKVNEQFF. The full variable domain, with the rest looked up from reference TRBV5-6 and TRBJ2-1, is DAGVTQSPTHLIKTRGQQVTLRCSPKSGHDTVSWYQQALGQGPQFIFQYYEEEERQRGNFPDRFSGHQFPNYSSELNVNALLLGDSALYLCASSFFSGTSKVNEQFFGPGTRLTVL.